This T cell receptor (beta chain) was documented in a study of cytomegalovirus exposure and HLA in healthy donors. Study observations and caveats: When analyzed later, a missense DCLRE1C variant was found to be linked to TCR beta V- and J-gene trimming. The study designated fewer than 200 TCR beta chains cytomegalovirus-associated. When presence/absence was analysed, sequencing depth was taken to be roughly uniform across donors.

CDR1 is SGHTA, CDR2 FQGNSA, per germline. There are 16 residues in the CDR3. V lost 3 bases to trimming and J lost 0 bases, with 12 bases between them. This clone was counted a few times. Its antigen is not known. The primer mix had 60 Vbeta and 13 Jbeta primers. This table comes from immunoSEQ multiplex PCR, and its TCRdb copy is limited to in-frame clones, with some not included. The sample lists about 92,000 clones, about two thirds seen once, with under 3% in the top ten. At collection, donors were nominally healthy, but unrecorded immune exposures were probable. This sequence originates from a man aged 50 to 59 in good health and CMV-seronegative. V is TRBV7-2 and J is TRBJ2-1, with TRBD1 as a possible D gene (6 bases). Source material: PBMCs. The CDR3 loop is CASSLDRYPSYNEQFF. CDR3 bases: TGTGCCAGCAGCTTGGACAGATACCCCTCCTACAATGAGCAGTTCTTC.